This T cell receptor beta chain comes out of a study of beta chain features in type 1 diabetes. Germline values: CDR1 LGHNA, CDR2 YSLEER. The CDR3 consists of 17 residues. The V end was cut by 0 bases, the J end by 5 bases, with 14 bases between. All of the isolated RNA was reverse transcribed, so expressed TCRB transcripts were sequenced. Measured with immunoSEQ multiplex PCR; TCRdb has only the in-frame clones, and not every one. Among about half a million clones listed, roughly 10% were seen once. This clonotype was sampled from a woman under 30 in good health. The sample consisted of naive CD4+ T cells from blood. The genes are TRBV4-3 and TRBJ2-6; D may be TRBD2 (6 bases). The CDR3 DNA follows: TGCGCCAGCAGCCAAGAGGAGGGTTTAAGCTGGGCCAACGTCCTGACTTTC. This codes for CASSQEEGLSWANVLTF.